Below, 21 T cell receptor beta chains from the same sample are listed, as sequenced in a study of identifying expanded T cells in peripheral blood. Method: immunoSEQ multiplex PCR; TCRdb's copy keeps in-frame clones and lacks some. Here the sample spans about 98,000 clones, approximately 90% being singletons. The material sequenced was blood. These receptors came from a person between 18 and 75 years old in good health.

The rearrangement links TRBV28 to TRBJ1-2; D possibly corresponds to TRBD1 (5 bases). V lost 5 bases to trimming and J lost 4 bases, with 17 bases between them. Germline V lookup: CDR1 MDHEN, CDR2 SYDVKM. This CDR3 has 15 residues. The CDR3 is CASSTMSGRAYGYTF. For the CDR3, the DNA is TGTGCCAGCAGTACCATGTCGGGGCGCGCCTATGGCTACACCTTC.

V usage is TRBV28 and J usage is TRBJ2-3; perhaps TRBD2 as D (5 bases). Germline V CDR1 and CDR2: MDHEN, SYDVKM. This CDR3 contains 14 residues. V dropped 6 bases and J dropped 11 bases, with 21 bases sitting between them. CDR3 region: CASRSTGKAWGQYF. The CDR3 bases are TGTGCCAGCAGGTCCACGGGAAAGGCTTGGGGGCAGTATTTT.

The rearrangement links TRBV7-2 to TRBJ2-1, with TRBD2 matching over 7 bases. Trimming cost V 1 base and J 2 bases; bases outside gene matches: 5. Germline V gene sequence: CDR1 SGHTA, CDR2 FQGNSA. The CDR3 is 16 amino acids. This chain's CDR3 is CASSLGGGSPYNEQFF. The CDR3 DNA follows: TGTGCCAGCAGCTTAGGGGGGGGATCGCCCTACAATGAGCAGTTCTTC.

The chain carries TRBV29-1 and TRBJ2-5; possibly TRBD2 for D (5 bases). The CDR3 extends over 14 amino acids. V was clipped by 2 bases and J by 2 bases, with 12 bases between them. The germline gives CDR1 SQVTM, CDR2 ANQGSEA. Here the CDR3 reads CSVERAEEQETQYF. The CDR3 DNA follows: TGCAGCGTTGAAAGGGCGGAGGAGCAAGAGACCCAGTACTTC.

This clone appeared a few times. This sequence joins TRBV27 and TRBJ2-1; weak D call: TRBD1 (5 bases). Germline values: CDR1 MNHEY, CDR2 SMNVEV (reference sequence). This CDR3 has 13 residues. V lost 2 bases to trimming and J lost 8 bases, with 10 bases between them. CDR3 amino acids: CASSLGRAHEQFF. The DNA of the CDR3 is TGTGCCAGCAGTTTAGGCAGGGCCCATGAGCAGTTCTTC.

The V gene is TRBV5-1, the J gene TRBJ2-7, with 10 bases lining up with TRBD1. V was clipped by 4 bases and J by 4 bases; unmatched bases: 8. CDR3 size: 15 residues. Germline assignment: CDR1 SGHRS and CDR2 YFSETQ. The CDR3 nucleotides are TGCGCCAGCAGCGCGGGACAGGGGTTAGGGTACGAGCAGTACTTC. It yields the protein CASSAGQGLGYEQYF.

The rearrangement links TRBV11-2 to TRBJ1-5; D possibly corresponds to TRBD1 (5 bases). The CDR3 is 12 residues long. V gave up 3 bases and J gave up 7 bases, with 7 bases separating them. Per germline, CDR1 SGHAT and CDR2 FQNNGV. The DNA of the CDR3 is TGTGCCAGCAGCTTTCGGGACCAGCCCCAGCATTTT. It specifies CASSFRDQPQHF.

This clone was seen just once. Other nucleotide sequences in the sample specify the same CDR3. The V call is TRBV5-1, the J call TRBJ1-1; TRBD1 agrees at 10 bases. Germline V gene lookup returns CDR1 SGHRS and CDR2 YFSETQ. V gave up 4 bases and J gave up 1 base; unmatched junction bases: 4. This CDR3 region has 15 residues. The CDR3 loop is CASSLRTGGNTEAFF. In DNA, the CDR3 is TGCGCCAGCAGCCTTAGGACAGGGGGGAACACTGAAGCTTTCTTT.

The chain recombines TRBV7-3 with TRBJ2-1; D may be TRBD1 (5 bases). Germline V gene sequence: CDR1 SGHTA, CDR2 FQGTGA. The CDR3 has 14 residues. Deletions cut 2 bases from V and 6 bases from J, with 11 bases between. CDR3 bases: TGTGCCAGCAGCTTAGGTCCAGGGCCCAATGAGCAGTTCTTC. Translation: CASSLGPGPNEQFF.

The genes are TRBV27 and TRBJ2-7, with TRBD1 identical over 8 bases. Germline values: CDR1 MNHEY, CDR2 SMNVEV (reference sequence). Unmatched junction bases numbered 10, after V lost 5 bases and J lost 1 base. There are 16 residues in the CDR3. The CDR3 DNA reads TGTGCCAGCAGTCCCCGGAGCAGGGGGCTATCCTACGAGCAGTACTTC. Translated, it gives CASSPRSRGLSYEQYF.

CDR3 amino acids: CASSQEGAGALEAFF. The CDR3 nucleotides read TGCGCCAGCAGCCAAGAGGGGGCAGGGGCCCTTGAAGCTTTCTTT. The rearrangement uses TRBV4-1 and TRBJ1-1; possibly TRBD1 for D (6 bases). CDR3 length: 15 residues. Per the germline V gene, CDR1 is MGHRA and CDR2 is YSYEKL. Trimming shortened V by 0 bases and J by 7 bases, and 15 bases separated the two germline ends.

This sequence joins TRBV14 and TRBJ1-1; D not resolved. CDR1 and CDR2 (germline): SGHDN, FVKESK. The CDR3 is 13 amino acids. Trimming shortened V by 8 bases and J by 0 bases, and 10 bases separated the two germline ends. CDR3 sequence (DNA): TGTGCCAGCCGGACGGGCTTGAACACTGAAGCTTTCTTT. Amino acids: CASRTGLNTEAFF.

This chain joins TRBV13 and TRBJ1-2, with TRBD1 matching over 7 bases. J gave up 6 bases and V 6 bases, and 13 bases lay outside the gene matches. CDR3 length: 15 amino acids. CDR1 is PRHDT and CDR2 is FYEKMQ in the germline V gene (reference sequence). In DNA form, the CDR3 reads TGTGCCAGCAGATCATCCCCCACAGGGGAAGATGGCTACACCTTC. It specifies CASRSSPTGEDGYTF.

This chain links TRBV6-6 with TRBJ2-1; TRBD2 agrees at 11 bases. V lost 6 bases, J lost 5 bases, and 6 bases stayed unmatched. Germline CDR1 reads MNHNY; CDR2 reads SVGAGI (reference sequence). The CDR3 consists of 15 residues. CDR3 nucleotides: TGTGCCAGCAGCCCCTCTAGCGGGGGGCACAATGAGCAGTTCTTC. Translating gives CASSPSSGGHNEQFF.

This clone was seen a handful of times. V gene TRBV11-2 combines with J gene TRBJ2-7, with D unresolved. There are 15 residues in the CDR3. Between the trimmed V and J ends, which lost 1 base and 2 bases, there was a span of 12 bases. Germline V gene sequence: CDR1 SGHAT, CDR2 FQNNGV. CDR3: CASSLGFDATYEQYF. CDR3 coding DNA: TGTGCCAGCAGCTTAGGATTCGACGCCACCTACGAGCAGTACTTC.

The V call is TRBV11-1, the J call TRBJ2-2; TRBD1 matches at 9 bases. The CDR3 totals 18 residues. Germline V CDR1 and CDR2: SGHAT, FQDESV (reference sequence). J gave up 0 bases and V 0 bases, and 5 bases lay outside the gene matches. In nucleotides, the CDR3 is TGTGCCAGCAGCTTAGCGATGGGACAGGGCCCGAACACCGGGGAGCTGTTTTTT. Translation gives CASSLAMGQGPNTGELFF.

The rearrangement uses TRBV5-1 and TRBJ2-5; perhaps TRBD2 as D (6 bases). The CDR3 totals 15 residues. Per germline, CDR1 SGHRS and CDR2 YFSETQ. V shed 4 bases and J shed 1 base, with 14 bases lying between them. CDR3 region: CASSVGGVIQETQYF. The DNA for the CDR3 is TGCGCCAGCAGCGTGGGGGGTGTGATCCAAGAGACCCAGTACTTC.

The chain links TRBV29-1 to TRBJ2-1; D gene ambiguous. CDR3 length: 11 amino acids. Germline V lookup: CDR1 SQVTM, CDR2 ANQGSEA. As DNA, the CDR3 is TGCAACTGCCGAGGTGGCAATGAGCAGTTCTTC. It translates to CNCRGGNEQFF.

The CDR3, as DNA: TGTGCCAGCACCCGGACTTGGGGAGAGACCCAGTACTTC. Its protein product is CASTRTWGETQYF. V and J are TRBV27 and TRBJ2-5; perhaps TRBD2 as D (5 bases). This CDR3 region has 13 residues. CDR1 and CDR2 (germline): MNHEY, SMNVEV (reference sequence). Between the trimmed V and J ends, which lost 7 bases and 4 bases, there was a span of 13 bases.

J is TRBJ1-2 and V is TRBV5-6, with unresolved D. V dropped 1 base and J dropped 4 bases, with 11 bases sitting between them. The CDR3 has 14 residues. Germline loops: CDR1 SGHDT, CDR2 YYEEEE. The CDR3 spells CASSLIIGPYGYTF. The CDR3 DNA reads as TGTGCCAGCAGCTTGATTATAGGTCCCTATGGCTACACCTTC.

V usage is TRBV11-1 and J usage is TRBJ1-3, with D hard to call. The CDR3 is 13 residues long. Trimming removed 3 bases at V and 8 bases at J, with 11 bases between. Germline V gene lookup returns CDR1 SGHAT and CDR2 FQDESV (reference sequence). This CDR3 reads CASSFTVADTIYF. The CDR3 nucleotides are TGTGCCAGCAGCTTTACTGTGGCTGACACCATATATTTT. Looking up the rest from reference TRBV11-1 and TRBJ1-3 gives the full variable domain: EAEVAQSPRYKITEKSQAVAFWCDPISGHATLYWYRQILGQGPELLVQFQDESVVDDSQLPKDRFSAERLKGVDSTLKIQPAELGDSAMYLCASSFTVADTIYFGEGSWLTVV.